A selection of T cell receptor beta chains follows, all from one sample in a study of blood T cell repertoires in COVID-19. Libraries were prepared by immunoSEQ multiplex PCR; TCRdb keeps only in-frame clonotypes and omits some of them. Of 150,000 or so clones detected, 85% to 90% appear once; the ten largest clones hold around 6.5%. Sequenced input: peripheral blood. These receptors all stem from a man older than 75 with acute or convalescent COVID-19. CDR3s include the opening cysteine and the closing phenylalanine or tryptophan. Each record gives: D gene, clone size, J gene, V gene, CDR3 protein, CDR3 DNA. A D gene is named only where the DNA matches it firmly. Not every row has a clone size; where given, it reads once, few, many or a size class.

d_call: NA; clone_size: once; j_call: TRBJ1-2; v_call: TRBV5-1; cdr3_aa: CASSPGTADGLRYGYTF; cdr3_nt: TGCGCCAGCAGCCCCGGGACTGCGGATGGGTTGCGGTATGGCTACACCTTC
d_call: NA; clone_size: NA; j_call: TRBJ1-2; v_call: TRBV5-1; cdr3_aa: CASSLTGKGDGYTF; cdr3_nt: TGCGCCAGCAGCTTGACAGGGAAAGGGGATGGCTACACCTTC
d_call: NA; clone_size: NA; j_call: TRBJ2-3; v_call: TRBV5-1; cdr3_aa: CASSFSGVGTDTQYF; cdr3_nt: TGCGCCAGCAGCTTCTCCGGGGTGGGCACAGATACGCAGTATTTT
d_call: NA; clone_size: few; j_call: TRBJ1-2; v_call: TRBV6-1; cdr3_aa: CASSEAGADGYTF; cdr3_nt: TGTGCCAGCAGTGAAGCGGGAGCAGATGGCTACACCTTC
d_call: TRBD2; clone_size: NA; j_call: TRBJ2-3; v_call: TRBV28; cdr3_aa: CASTKVWFSGDTDTQYF; cdr3_nt: TGTGCCAGCACCAAAGTTTGGTTTAGCGGGGACACAGATACGCAGTATTTT
d_call: TRBD1; clone_size: NA; j_call: TRBJ1-2; v_call: TRBV13; cdr3_aa: CASSPTGGGFSNYGYTF; cdr3_nt: TGTGCCAGCAGCCCGACAGGGGGCGGTTTTTCTAACTATGGCTACACCTTC
d_call: NA; clone_size: NA; j_call: TRBJ2-1; v_call: TRBV28; cdr3_aa: CASSAPRWTPGSSYNEQFF; cdr3_nt: TGTGCCAGCAGCGCCCCTCGGTGGACTCCTGGGAGCTCCTACAATGAGCAGTTCTTC
d_call: TRBD1; clone_size: NA; j_call: TRBJ1-1; v_call: TRBV29-1; cdr3_aa: CSVGQGMPEAFF; cdr3_nt: TGCAGCGTCGGACAGGGAATGCCTGAAGCTTTCTTT
d_call: TRBD1; clone_size: NA; j_call: TRBJ2-3; v_call: TRBV24-1; cdr3_aa: CATSATGDLGTDTQYF; cdr3_nt: TGTGCCACCAGTGCCACAGGGGATCTAGGGACAGATACGCAGTATTTT
d_call: NA; clone_size: NA; j_call: TRBJ1-1; v_call: TRBV14; cdr3_aa: CASSQLGGLSSTEAFF; cdr3_nt: TGTGCCAGCAGCCAATTGGGCGGACTCTCGAGTACTGAAGCTTTCTTT